The next 8 T cell receptor beta chains were all read from a single sample in a study of shared clonotypes between healthy human individuals. The table came from immunoSEQ multiplex PCR; TCRdb's copy has only in-frame clones and leaves some out. Among about 1.5 million clones listed, around 97% were seen once. What was sequenced was naive CD4+ T cells sorted from blood. The subset: CD45RA+ positively selected. The receptor source for this set is a man in his thirties or forties in good health.

As concerns this clone: This specimen includes other DNA sequences encoding the same CDR3. The V call is TRBV7-9, the J call TRBJ2-7, with D perhaps assigned TRBD1 or TRBD2 (5 bases each). The CDR3 is 14 amino acids. With 5 bases removed from V and 3 bases from J, the gap between germline ends came to 14 bases. CDR1 is SEHNR, CDR2 FQNEAQ, per germline (reference sequence). CDR3 in amino acids: CASSPRDGSYEQYF. The CDR3 nucleotides are TGTGCCAGCAGCCCTAGGGACGGTAGCTACGAGCAGTACTTC.

This clone was observed a handful of times. The chain's CDR3 is CASSLRGNGYTF. CDR3 DNA: TGTGCCAGCAGTTTGAGGGGGAATGGCTACACCTTC. The chain links TRBV27 to TRBJ1-2, with a weak D call TRBD1 (6 bases). Germline V gene lookup returns CDR1 MNHEY and CDR2 SMNVEV (reference sequence). V was trimmed by 3 bases and J by 6 bases, leaving 8 bases between them. The CDR3 consists of 12 residues.

The V gene is TRBV30, the J gene TRBJ1-2; maybe TRBD1 (6 bases). Germline V gene lookup returns CDR1 GTSNPN and CDR2 SVGIG (reference sequence). With 5 bases removed from V and 7 bases from J, the gap between germline ends came to 20 bases. There are 14 residues in the CDR3. The CDR3 DNA is TGTGCCTGGGCGACGGGGGCGTCTTTCGGTGGCTACACCTTC. Encoded protein: CAWATGASFGGYTF.

The genes are TRBV30 and TRBJ2-7; the D is unclear. Trimming took off 2 bases at V and 10 bases at J, with 12 bases between the two ends. Per germline, CDR1 GTSNPN and CDR2 SVGIG (reference sequence). The CDR3 covers 11 residues. The DNA of the CDR3 is TGTGCCTGGAGTTCTCAGAGAAGCCAGTACTTC. It translates to CAWSSQRSQYF.

The J gene is TRBJ2-5, the V gene TRBV4-1; D remains ambiguous. The CDR3 runs to 13 residues. Germline values: CDR1 MGHRA, CDR2 YSYEKL. Trimming removed 3 bases at V and 6 bases at J, with 11 bases between. CDR3 DNA sequence: TGCGCCAGCAGCCATCTTTCGTTTAAGACCCAGTACTTC. Amino acids: CASSHLSFKTQYF.

The chain recombines TRBV18 with TRBJ2-7; D ambiguous. CDR3 length: 14 amino acids. Trimming took off 4 bases at V and 6 bases at J, with 16 bases between the two ends. CDR1 and CDR2 (germline): KGHSH, LQKENI. The chain's CDR3 is CASSRTALATEQYF. The DNA for the CDR3 is TGTGCCAGCTCACGGACGGCACTCGCTACCGAGCAGTACTTC.

On this clone itself: Other DNA sequences of this sample code for an identical CDR3. The chain joins TRBV2 to TRBJ2-1, with TRBD2 matching 11 bases. The CDR3 extends over 15 amino acids. CDR1 and CDR2 from the germline V gene are SNHLY and FYNNEI. J was trimmed by 4 bases and V by 7 bases; bases with no gene match: 6. This CDR3 reads CASTSGTSGYNEQFF. As DNA, the CDR3 is TGTGCCAGCACTTCCGGGACTAGCGGTTACAATGAGCAGTTCTTC.

The rearrangement links TRBV28 to TRBJ1-2; a weak D match, TRBD1 (5 bases). Germline V CDR1 and CDR2: MDHEN, SYDVKM. V was trimmed by 6 bases and J by 9 bases, leaving 17 bases between them. This CDR3 region has 13 residues. The CDR3 sequence is CASSKPGPRSYTF. CDR3 nucleotide sequence: TGTGCCAGCAGCAAACCGGGACCGCGGAGCTACACCTTC.